This T cell receptor beta chain was sequenced for a study of blood T cell repertoires in COVID-19. Study in general: COVID-19 samples, acute and convalescent, were from the United States, Italy and Spain. T cells, B-cell-depleted T cells, or PBMCs supplied cDNA or gDNA.

The CDR3 has 15 amino acids. Per the germline V gene, CDR1 is LGHDT and CDR2 is YNNKEL (reference sequence). J lost 5 bases, V lost 1 base, and 7 bases had no gene match. Study processing details: Estimation of nucleated cell counts was performed using reference gene primer amplification. Produced via immunoSEQ multiplex PCR; TCRdb's table is partial and in-frame only. V and J calls and clone size are those listed in that table; D and trimming were worked out from the DNA. Among approximately 160,000 clones, less than 90% were seen once, and the ten largest hold roughly 15%. The chain recombines TRBV3-1 (or the pseudogene TRBV3-2) with TRBJ2-5; TRBD1 aligns across 7 bases. Sample: peripheral blood. The sequence derives from a young man with active or convalescent COVID-19. The CDR3 nucleotides are TGTGCCAGCAGCCAAGCCAGGGGGTATCGGGAGACCCAGTACTTC. Translating gives CASSQARGYRETQYF.